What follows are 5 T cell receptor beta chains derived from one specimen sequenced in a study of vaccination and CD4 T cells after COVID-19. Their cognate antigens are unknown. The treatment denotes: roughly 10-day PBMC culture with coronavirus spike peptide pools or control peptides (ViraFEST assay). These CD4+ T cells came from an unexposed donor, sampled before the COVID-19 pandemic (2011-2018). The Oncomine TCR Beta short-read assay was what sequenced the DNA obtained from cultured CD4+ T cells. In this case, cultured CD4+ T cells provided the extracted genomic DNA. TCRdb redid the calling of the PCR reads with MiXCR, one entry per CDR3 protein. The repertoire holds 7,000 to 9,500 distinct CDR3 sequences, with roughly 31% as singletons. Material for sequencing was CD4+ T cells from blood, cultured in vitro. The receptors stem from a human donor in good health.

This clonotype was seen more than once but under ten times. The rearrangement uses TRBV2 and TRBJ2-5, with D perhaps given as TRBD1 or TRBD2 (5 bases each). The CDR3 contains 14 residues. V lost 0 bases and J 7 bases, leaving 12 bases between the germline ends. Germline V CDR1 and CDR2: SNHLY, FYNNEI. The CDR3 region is CASSEARGAGTQYF. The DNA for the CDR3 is TGTGCCAGCAGTGAAGCTCGAGGGGCAGGGACCCAGTACTTC.

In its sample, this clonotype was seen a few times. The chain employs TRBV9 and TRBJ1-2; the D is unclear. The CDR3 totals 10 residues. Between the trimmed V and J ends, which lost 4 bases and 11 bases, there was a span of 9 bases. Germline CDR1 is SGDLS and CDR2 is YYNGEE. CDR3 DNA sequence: TGTGCCAGCAGCCCGATTAGTTACACCTTC. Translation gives CASSPISYTF.

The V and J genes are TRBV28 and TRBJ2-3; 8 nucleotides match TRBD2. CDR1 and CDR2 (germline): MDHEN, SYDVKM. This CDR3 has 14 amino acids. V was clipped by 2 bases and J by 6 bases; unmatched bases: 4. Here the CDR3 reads CASSLTSGPDTQYF. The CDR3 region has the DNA TGTGCCAGCAGTTTAACTAGCGGACCCGATACGCAGTATTTT.

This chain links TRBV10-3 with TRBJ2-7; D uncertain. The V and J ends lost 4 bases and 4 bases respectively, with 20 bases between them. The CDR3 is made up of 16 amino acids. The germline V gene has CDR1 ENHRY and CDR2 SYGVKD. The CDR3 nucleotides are TGTGCCATCAGTGGGCCGTTCTCGGGCACAACATACGAGCAGTACTTC. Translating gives CAISGPFSGTTYEQYF.

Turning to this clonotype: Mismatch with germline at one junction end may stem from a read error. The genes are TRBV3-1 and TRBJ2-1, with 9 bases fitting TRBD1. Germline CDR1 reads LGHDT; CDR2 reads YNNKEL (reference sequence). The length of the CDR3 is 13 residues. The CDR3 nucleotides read TGTGCCAGCAGCCAGCCCTCCGGGACAGGGAGGCTCTTC. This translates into CASSQPSGTGRLF.